These T cell receptor beta chains were read from a single sample in a study of long-term antiretroviral therapy in people with HIV. The assay was immunoSEQ multiplex PCR, and TCRdb's table has in-frame clones only and misses some. This sample has 25,000 to 35,000 clones, with over 75% found just once. The specimen was unsorted PBMCs, collected 0.8 years before starting antiretroviral therapy. These receptors were taken from a man younger than 35 with HIV. CDR3s leave out the opening cysteine and the closing phenylalanine or tryptophan. Each record gives: V gene, CDR3 protein.

>TRBV18
ASSPLGHRSGNTIY
>TRBV19
ASSTVGLRETQY
>TRBV5-1
ASSLNIDGGETQY
>TRBV2
ASSEQGYEQY
>TRBV7-2
ASSLAKLTNLGETQY
>TRBV5-6
ASSGTAAYEQY
>TRBV7-9
ASSKRDRGYGYT
>TRBV29-1
SVSGDYGYT
>TRBV5-6
ASSRYRQAGTGELF
>TRBV13
ASSLRGDTEAF
>TRBV11-2
ASSLGRAGVTGELF
>TRBV7-9
ASAPRTSGLWDEQF
>TRBV4-1
ASSQEGGRWNTEAF
>TRBV5-1
ASSPRMGSNEQF
>TRBV5-4
ASSLGGQGGDQPQH
>TRBV11-3
ASSLDSGWGRSYEQY
>TRBV4-3
ASSQTNNEQF
>TRBV7-2
ASSLGQGITGNTIY
>TRBV10-3
AISESDGGPDTQY
>TRBV18
ASSPRTTRQETQY
>TRBV19
ASSIYGGAGTATRETQY
>TRBV14
ASSHSQSYGYT
>TRBV30
AWKRGFSRNAPGAF
>TRBV6-6
ASSYRGLSQH
>TRBV19
ASTGDRVNTEAF
>TRBV5-6
ASSLANSPLH
>TRBV7-9
ASSLRTSGRAYEQY
>TRBV19
ASMGGDQDQPQH
>TRBV14
ASSQDATTHPYEQY
>TRBV19
ATAGTGYNEQF
>TRBV4-3
ASSQDGAGQGANIQY
>TRBV7-9
ASRSPNTEAF
>TRBV7-3
ASSFDLLAPSSYNEQF
>TRBV7-9
ASRPVPTSGSPTDTQY
>TRBV29-1
SVTGSQETQY
>TRBV5-5
ASTHGEGLRGF
>TRBV15
ATSRPWTSLTIEQY
>TRBV4-3
ASSQESVGGSTDTQY
>TRBV19
ASSMFQGANQPQH
>TRBV7-9
ASSGRTGSAYGYT
>TRBV7-3
ASSLRPPQAEGSEQY
>TRBV30
AWSVCRPTYGYT
>TRBV5-6
ASSMTDYGYT